This T cell receptor (beta chain) stems from a study of cytomegalovirus exposure and HLA in healthy donors. Whole-study results and caveats: Reported findings show TCR beta sequences accurately forecast HLA-A and HLA-B alleles in most subjects.

PCR involved 60 Vbeta and 13 Jbeta primers. Repertoires were generated with immunoSEQ multiplex PCR, while TCRdb's copy carries only in-frame clones and drops some. The data show roughly 200,000 clones, more than 60% seen once. The CDR3 is 14 amino acids. Germline loops: CDR1 SGDLS, CDR2 YYNGEE. The V and J ends lost 2 bases and 4 bases, in that order; junction bases with no gene match: 4. This clone was detected only once. Its antigen is unknown. The rearrangement uses TRBV9 and TRBJ2-3; 7 bases are shared with TRBD2. The receptor was isolated from a middle-aged man in good health and CMV-seronegative. The sequenced sample consisted of PBMCs. The CDR3 loop reads CASSVSGRADTQYF. CDR3 in DNA: TGTGCCAGCAGCGTGTCGGGGAGGGCAGATACGCAGTATTTT.